This TCR beta chain was recovered during a study of blood T cell repertoires in COVID-19. The protocol was immunoSEQ multiplex PCR, while the TCRdb copy is restricted to in-frame clones and leaves out a portion. The sample lists around 130,000 clones, 84% occurring once. Trimming took off 1 base at V and 8 bases at J, with 15 bases between the two ends. Per germline, CDR1 KGHSH and CDR2 LQKENI. This CDR3 contains 15 residues. The genes are TRBV18 and TRBJ2-4, with TRBD2 as a possible D gene (6 bases). Sequencing was carried out using peripheral blood. The receptor comes from a human donor in a cohort sampled during active COVID-19. CDR3 residues: CASSPLKGGSDIQYF. For the CDR3, the DNA is TGTGCCAGCTCACCACTTAAGGGAGGTTCGGACATTCAGTACTTC.